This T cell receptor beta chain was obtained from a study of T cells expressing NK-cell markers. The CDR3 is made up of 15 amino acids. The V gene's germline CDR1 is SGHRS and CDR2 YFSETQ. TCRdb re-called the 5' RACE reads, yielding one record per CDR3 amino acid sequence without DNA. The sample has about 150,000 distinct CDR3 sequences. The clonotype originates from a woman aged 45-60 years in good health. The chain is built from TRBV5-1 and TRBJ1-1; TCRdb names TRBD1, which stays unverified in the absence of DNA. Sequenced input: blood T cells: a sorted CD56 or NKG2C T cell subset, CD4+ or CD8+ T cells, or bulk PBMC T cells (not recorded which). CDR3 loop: CASSLAAGWNTEAFF. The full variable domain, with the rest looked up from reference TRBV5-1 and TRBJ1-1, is KAGVTQTPRYLIKTRGQQVTLSCSPISGHRSVSWYQQTPGQGLQFLFEYFSETQRNKGNFPGRFSGRQFSNSRSEMNVSTLELGDSALYLCASSLAAGWNTEAFFGQGTRLTVV.